The TCR beta chain described here comes from a study of beta chain features in type 1 diabetes. Germline V gene data show CDR1 as SQVTM and CDR2 as ANQGSEA. V lost 6 bases to trimming and J lost 5 bases, with 7 bases between them. The CDR3 runs 10 residues. Concerning this clone: Its antigen is currently unknown.

Isolated RNA was reverse transcribed in full, so expressed TCRB transcripts were sequenced. Sequenced by immunoSEQ multiplex PCR; TCRdb stores in-frame clones only, minus some. Of approximately 300,000 clones listed, approximately 11% are singletons. Broader study findings: The VDJ junctions of type 1 diabetes patients carried fewer insertions and more deletions. For Type 1 diabetes patients, all four CD4+ subsets carried TCRB CDR3s that were moderately but significantly shorter.

Only one heparinised blood draw was taken per donor, and its volume averaged about 120 mL. Purity of each sorted population was above 95%. The clonotype was recovered from a woman in her 30s in good health. This rearrangement joins TRBV29-1 to TRBJ1-1; the D is unclear. The material sequenced was naive CD4+ T cells from blood. Written as DNA, the CDR3 is TGCAGCGTCTATTATACTGAAGCTTTCTTT. Its protein is CSVYYTEAFF. The full variable domain, completed using reference TRBV29-1 and TRBJ1-1, is SAVISQKPSRDICQRGTSLTIQCQVDSQVTMMFWYRQQPGQSLTLIATANQGSEATYESGFVIDKFPISRPNLTFSTLTVSNMSPEDSSIYLCSVYYTEAFFGQGTRLTVV.